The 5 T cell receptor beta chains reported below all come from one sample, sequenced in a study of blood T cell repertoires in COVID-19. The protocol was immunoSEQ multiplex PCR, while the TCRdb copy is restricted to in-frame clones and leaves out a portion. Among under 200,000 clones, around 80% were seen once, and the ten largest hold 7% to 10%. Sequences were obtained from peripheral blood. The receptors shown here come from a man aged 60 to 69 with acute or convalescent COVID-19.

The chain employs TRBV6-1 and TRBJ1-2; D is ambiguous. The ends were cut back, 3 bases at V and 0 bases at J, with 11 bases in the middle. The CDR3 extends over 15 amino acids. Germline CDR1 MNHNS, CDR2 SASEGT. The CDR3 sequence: CASSDALRANYGYTF. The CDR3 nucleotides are TGTGCCAGCAGTGACGCCTTGAGGGCTAACTATGGCTACACCTTC.

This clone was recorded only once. CDR3 region: CASSPSQGAHTGELFF. CDR3 bases: TGTGCCAGCAGCCCTTCGCAGGGGGCGCACACCGGGGAGCTGTTTTTT. The chain uses TRBV9 and TRBJ2-2, with 8 nucleotides matching TRBD1. The germline V gene encodes CDR1 SGDLS and CDR2 YYNGEE. The V gene end was trimmed by 4 bases and the J gene end by 3 bases; junction bases not matched to a gene: 8. The CDR3 spans 16 residues.

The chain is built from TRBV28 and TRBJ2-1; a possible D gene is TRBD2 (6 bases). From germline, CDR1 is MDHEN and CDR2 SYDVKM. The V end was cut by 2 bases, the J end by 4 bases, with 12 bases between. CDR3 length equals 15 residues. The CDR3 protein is CASSLRTSWYNEQFF. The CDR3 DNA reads TGTGCCAGCAGTTTACGAACTAGCTGGTACAATGAGCAGTTCTTC.

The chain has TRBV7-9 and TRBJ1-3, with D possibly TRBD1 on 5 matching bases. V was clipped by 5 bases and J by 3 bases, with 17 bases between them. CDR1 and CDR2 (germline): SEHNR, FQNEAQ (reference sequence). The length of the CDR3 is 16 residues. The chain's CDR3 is CASSPVLTAYGNTIYF. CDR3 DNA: TGTGCCAGCAGCCCCGTACTGACAGCCTATGGAAACACCATATATTTT. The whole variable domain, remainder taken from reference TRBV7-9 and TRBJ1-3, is DTGVSQNPRHKITKRGQNVTFRCDPISEHNRLYWYRQTLGQGPEFLTYFQNEAQLEKSRLLSDRFSAERPKGSFSTLEIQRTEQGDSAMYLCASSPVLTAYGNTIYFGEGSWLTVV.

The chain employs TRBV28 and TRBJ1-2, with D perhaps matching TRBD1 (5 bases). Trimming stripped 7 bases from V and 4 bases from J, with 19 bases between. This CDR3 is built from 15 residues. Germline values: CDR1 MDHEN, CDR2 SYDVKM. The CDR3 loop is CASTIRAGGPYGYTF. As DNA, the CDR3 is TGTGCCAGCACCATCCGGGCGGGGGGTCCCTATGGCTACACCTTC.